This T cell receptor beta chain emerged from a study of shared clonotypes between healthy human individuals. Overall study findings and caveats: Naive CD4 clonotypes overlapped across several donors at around 5%.

The donors, all of them Caucasian adults, lived in Nashville, Tennessee. Details on this clone: Its specificity is not known.

Researchers ran the assay at a deep level. Profiled with immunoSEQ multiplex PCR; TCRdb holds only in-frame clones, not every one. The sample lists 600,000 to 750,000 clones, roughly 78% seen once, with around 2% in the top ten. The germline V and J ends were trimmed by 9 bases and 2 bases, with 9 bases remaining between them. From germline, CDR1 is SGHTS and CDR2 YDEGEE. The CDR3 runs 11 residues. The source material was memory CD4+ T cells sorted from blood. Subset meaning: CD45RA-negative fraction. The source of this sequence is a woman in her thirties in good health. This sequence joins TRBV5-8 and TRBJ2-7; D is unresolved. For the CDR3, the DNA is TGTGCCACCCGACGAACCTACGAGCAGTACTTC. It codes for CATRRTYEQYF. Based on the CDR3 plus reference TRBV5-8 and TRBJ2-7, the full variable domain is EAGVTQSPTHLIKTRGQQATLRCSPISGHTSVYWYQQALGLGLQFLLWYDEGEERNRGNFPPRFSGRQFPNYSSELNVNALELEDSALYLCATRRTYEQYFGPGTRLTVT.